This T cell receptor (beta chain) was sequenced during a study of blood T cell repertoires in COVID-19. Across the study: The samples span acute and convalescent COVID-19 from the United States, Italy and Spain. T cells, B-cell-depleted T cells, or PBMCs provided the cDNA or gDNA that served as material.

In the original processing: Estimation of nucleated cell counts relied on the amplification of reference gene primers. Using immunoSEQ multiplex PCR, the repertoire was profiled, and TCRdb retains in-frame clones only, with some absent. The V and J calls and clone size come from that table; D and trimming were worked out from the DNA. The table includes about 200,000 clones, around 82% detected once. There are 16 residues in the CDR3. In germline, CDR1 is PRHDT, CDR2 FYEKMQ (reference sequence). Only a few counts were recorded for this clone. One end of the junction varies from germline; a read error may be responsible.

V gene TRBV13 combines with J gene TRBJ1-3; maybe TRBD1 (5 bases). The sample comprised peripheral blood. The clonotype originates from a woman in her sixties or seventies with acute or convalescent COVID-19. The CDR3 DNA is TGTGCCAGCAGCTCCTACAAGGACAACTCTAGAAACACCATATATTTT. Its translation: CASSSYKDNSRNTIYF.